Following are 8 T cell receptor beta chains from one sample sequenced in a study of blood T cell repertoires in COVID-19. Data came from immunoSEQ multiplex PCR; TCRdb stores just in-frame clones and leaves some out. This sample has roughly 180,000 clones, with 79% found just once. The sample was peripheral blood. The receptors were sampled from a woman in her sixties with COVID-19, enrolled during active disease.

The chain recombines TRBV7-8 with TRBJ1-1; TRBD1 is a possible D gene (5 bases). Trimming removed 8 bases at V and 0 bases at J, with 13 bases between. Germline CDR1 and CDR2: SGHVS and FQNEAQ. The length of the CDR3 is 14 residues. DNA of the CDR3: TGTGCCAGCTCGGGGGTCAGTTTGAACACTGAAGCTTTCTTT. Its protein product is CASSGVSLNTEAFF.

This clone was counted a few times. V is TRBV7-9 and J is TRBJ2-3; 9 bases are a match to TRBD2. The germline gives CDR1 SEHNR, CDR2 FQNEAQ (reference sequence). The CDR3 is made up of 15 amino acids. V shed 3 bases and J 4 bases; nucleotides not matched to a gene: 5. The CDR3 protein is CASSFLRGGPDTQYF. Here the CDR3 DNA reads TGTGCCAGCAGCTTTCTGCGGGGGGGCCCAGATACGCAGTATTTT.

The gene calls are TRBV21-1 and TRBJ1-1; the tabulated D call, TRBD1, remains unverified against the DNA. TRBV21-1 is given as a pseudogene. The length of the CDR3 is 21 residues. DNA of the CDR3: TGTGCCAGCAGCAGCGCACAAGACCGGGAAACAGGGCTGGGGATGAACACTGAAGCTTTCTTT. Its translation: CASSSAQDRETGLGMNTEAFF.

This clone was seen a handful of times. The chain links TRBV9 to TRBJ2-7; 7 positions match TRBD1. The CDR3 loop spans 14 amino acids. CDR1 and CDR2 (germline): SGDLS, YYNGEE. After removal of 2 bases from V and 2 bases from J, the junction contained 4 bases not matched to a gene. The DNA of the CDR3 is TGTGCCAGCAGCGTGGGGCAGGGGGCCTACGAGCAGTACTTC. Translation: CASSVGQGAYEQYF. Complete variable domain (other parts from reference TRBV9 and TRBJ2-7): DSGVTQTPKHLITATGQRVTLRCSPRSGDLSVYWYQQSLDQGLQFLIQYYNGEERAKGNILERFSAQQFPDLHSELNLSSLELGDSALYFCASSVGQGAYEQYFGPGTRLTVT.

The count of this clone is one. The chain recombines TRBV25-1 with TRBJ1-1; no definite D call. The CDR3 loop spans 16 amino acids. Germline V lookup: CDR1 MGHDK, CDR2 SYGVNS. Deletions cut 5 bases from V and 0 bases from J, with 16 bases between. In nucleotides, the CDR3 is TGTGCCAGCAGTCAAACTGGTGGAGGGTTGAACACTGAAGCTTTCTTT. Its translation is CASSQTGGGLNTEAFF.

Notes on this clone: The sample has other DNA sequences that encode this CDR3 too. The chain has TRBV15 and TRBJ1-5, with D tentatively TRBD1 (5 bases). V was pared by 0 bases and J by 5 bases, with 8 bases between. From germline, CDR1 is LNHNV and CDR2 YYDKDF (reference sequence). This CDR3 comprises 14 residues. The CDR3 loop is CATSREGEDQPQHF. As DNA, the CDR3 is TGTGCCACCAGCAGAGAGGGGGAGGATCAGCCCCAGCATTTT.

CDR3 in DNA: TGTGCCACCTTCCCGGGGGGGCGAACCTACGAGCAGTACGTC. It is translated as CATFPGGRTYEQYV. V is TRBV14 and J is TRBJ2-7; 8 bases are shared with TRBD2. This CDR3 is built from 14 residues. Germline CDR1 reads SGHDN; CDR2 reads FVKESK. The V and J ends lost 10 bases and 2 bases, in that order; junction bases with no gene match: 10.

The chain combines TRBV6-1 with TRBJ1-2, with 10 positions matching TRBD1. The CDR3 loop spans 13 amino acids. V gave up 3 bases and J gave up 10 bases; unmatched junction bases: 5. Germline V CDR1 and CDR2: MNHNS, SASEGT. As DNA, the CDR3 is TGTGCCAGCAGTGATCGGGACAGGGGAGTCTACACCTTC. This sequence encodes CASSDRDRGVYTF.